These T cell receptor beta chains were read from a single sample in a study of T cell changes during pregnancy in multiple sclerosis. Method: immunoSEQ multiplex PCR; TCRdb's copy keeps in-frame clones and lacks some. The sample has about 67,000 clones, 80% to 95% seen once. The sample consisted of peripheral blood, taken in the first trimester of pregnancy. The receptor source for this set is a female donor in good health, enrolled as a control in a pregnancy study. Both conserved end residues are trimmed from each CDR3. The order of the fields is CDR3 length, V gene, CDR3 protein.

14 TRBV4-1 ASGGTSGSPSGEQY
11 TRBV27 ASSPSFLYEQY
11 TRBV5-1 ASSFRRVDEQF
13 TRBV5-4 ASSPTGQTPREQF
15 TRBV4-2 ASSQAASGGGLNEQF
13 TRBV2 ASSEAVRGVQPQH
14 TRBV4-1 ASSQVGLGSTGELF
14 TRBV9 ASSAGTSPTNEKLF
16 TRBV28 ASSTTRGRASGANVLT
11 TRBV28 ASSPQANNEQF
14 TRBV9 ASSEGTAPFQETQY
12 TRBV25-1 ASSDPQGKTEAF
11 TRBV19 ASSIAGAYEQY
13 TRBV2 ASSLDSVISYEQY
11 TRBV7-2 ASSFKRLNTIY
13 TRBV6-4 ASSNEPAAADTQY
15 TRBV11-2 ASSLARESSSGNTIY
15 TRBV28 ASRGRYRAPGEEKLF
15 TRBV4-1 ASSQSGGGTNYNEQF